The 16 T cell receptor beta chains below were found in one sample sequenced in a study of PD-L1 blockade in urothelial cancer (dated by TCRdb to the late 2010s). This sample's time point label indicates: peripheral blood 6 weeks after treatment start. The library was made by the immunoSEQ multiplex PCR assay. Not all clones reach the TCRdb copy of this immuneACCESS table, which keeps in-frame sequences only. Checked studies attribute under half of the gap to unresolved V genes and leave the rest unexplained. The sample yields around 100,000 clones; around 90% were counted once. The top ten clones comprise less than 4.5% of the sample. Specimen: PBMCs, collected around atezolizumab (anti-PD-L1) treatment. These receptors all come from a man in his sixties with urothelial cancer.

This sequence joins TRBV5-5 and TRBJ2-1; TRBD1 aligns across 7 bases. The germline CDR1 and CDR2 sequences are SGHKS and YYEKEE (reference sequence). This CDR3 comprises 13 residues. The junction had 10 bases not matched to a gene; V was cut back by 4 bases and J by 12 bases. The CDR3 is CASSQGQELLQFF. The CDR3 nucleotides are TGTGCCAGCAGCCAAGGACAGGAATTGTTGCAGTTCTTC.

V usage is TRBV11-2 and J usage is TRBJ1-2; TRBD1 matches 7 bases. V was pared by 5 bases and J by 3 bases, with 3 bases of the junction left unmatched. Germline-derived CDR1 and CDR2 are SGHAT and FQNNGV. The CDR3 consists of 13 residues. The CDR3 spells CASSPQGYYGYTF. The CDR3 nucleotides are TGTGCCAGCAGCCCACAGGGGTACTATGGCTACACCTTC.

This chain uses TRBV18 with TRBJ1-3, with 8 bases matching TRBD1. This CDR3 has 14 amino acids. V was clipped by 2 bases and J by 4 bases; unmatched bases: 1. Germline CDR1 reads KGHSH; CDR2 reads LQKENI. CDR3 sequence reads: CASSPSGGGNTIYF. The CDR3 nucleotides are TGTGCCAGCTCACCATCAGGGGGCGGAAACACCATATATTTT.

The chain employs TRBV2 and TRBJ2-3, with D possibly TRBD2 on 5 matching bases. Germline V gene lookup returns CDR1 SNHLY and CDR2 FYNNEI. V shed 5 bases and J shed 3 bases, with 12 bases lying between them. The CDR3 runs 14 residues. CDR3 amino acids: CASSSQLGTDTQYF. The CDR3 DNA sequence: TGTGCCAGCAGTTCTCAACTAGGAACAGATACGCAGTATTTT.

This clone was seen a few times. The chain has TRBV7-2 and TRBJ2-3; no clear D gene. Germline V lookup: CDR1 SGHTA, CDR2 FQGNSA. With 1 base removed from V and 5 bases from J, the gap between germline ends came to 7 bases. The CDR3 has 13 amino acids. The CDR3 sequence: CASSLDYGDTQYF. The CDR3 DNA reads as TGTGCCAGCAGCTTAGATTACGGAGATACGCAGTATTTT.

This sequence joins TRBV6-1 and TRBJ2-1; D perhaps matches TRBD1 (6 bases). The CDR3 consists of 13 residues. The V end was cut by 1 base, the J end by 15 bases, with 16 bases between. Looked up from germline, CDR1 is MNHNS and CDR2 is SASEGT. This CDR3 reads CASSEEFGQRVFF. The DNA for the CDR3 is TGTGCCAGCAGTGAAGAGTTTGGACAGAGGGTGTTCTTC.

This clone appeared once. The CDR3 coding sequence is TGCAGCGCCAGGACTAGCGGGAGGAGCGGGACCCAGTACTTC. This encodes CSARTSGRSGTQYF. This chain links TRBV29-1 with TRBJ2-5; 14 bases agree with TRBD2. Trimming cost V 7 bases and J 7 bases; bases outside gene matches: 8. The length of the CDR3 is 14 residues. The germline V gene has CDR1 SQVTM and CDR2 ANQGSEA. The variable domain in full, completed from reference TRBV29-1 and TRBJ2-5, reads SAVISQKPSRDICQRGTSLTIQCQVDSQVTMMFWYRQQPGQSLTLIATANQGSEATYESGFVIDKFPISRPNLTFSTLTVSNMSPEDSSIYLCSARTSGRSGTQYFGPGTRLLVL.

V and J are TRBV28 and TRBJ1-3; D is unclear. V lost 6 bases to trimming and J lost 2 bases, with 2 bases between them. The CDR3 has 11 amino acids. CDR1 MDHEN and CDR2 SYDVKM come from the germline V gene. CDR3 nucleotide sequence: TGTGCCAGCAGCACTGGAAACACCATATATTTT. Its protein is CASSTGNTIYF.

This clone appeared once. J is TRBJ2-6 and V is TRBV19; the D is unclear. The CDR3 is 13 residues long. In germline, CDR1 is LNHDA, CDR2 SQIVND (reference sequence). V was cut by 8 bases and J by 4 bases, with 9 bases left in between. The CDR3 here is CASSNLGANVLTF. DNA of the CDR3: TGTGCCAGTTCGAACCTAGGGGCCAACGTCCTGACTTTC. Full variable domain (remainder filled in from reference TRBV19 and TRBJ2-6): DGGITQSPKYLFRKEGQNVTLSCEQNLNHDAMYWYRQDPGQGLRLIYYSQIVNDFQKGDIAEGYSVSREKKESFPLTVTSAQKNPTAFYLCASSNLGANVLTFGAGSRLTVL.

The chain carries TRBV7-2 and TRBJ2-3; the match to TRBD1 covers 7 bases. This CDR3 is built from 11 residues. CDR1 and CDR2 (germline): SGHTA, FQGNSA. With 5 bases clipped from V and 9 bases from J, the junction kept 2 bases outside the gene matches. Written as DNA, the CDR3 is TGTGCCAGCAGCCAGGGACAGACGCAGTATTTT. This translates into CASSQGQTQYF. Full variable domain (missing parts from reference TRBV7-2 and TRBJ2-3): GAGVSQSPSNKVTEKGKDVELRCDPISGHTALYWYRQSLGQGLEFLIYFQGNSAPDKSGLPSDRFSAERTGGSVSTLTIQRTQQEDSAVYLCASSQGQTQYFGPGTRLTVL.

The gene calls are TRBV19 and TRBJ1-1, with 11 bases matching TRBD1. V lost 9 bases, J lost 2 bases, and 5 bases stayed unmatched. The V gene's germline CDR1 is LNHDA and CDR2 SQIVND (reference sequence). The CDR3 loop spans 14 amino acids. The CDR3 is CASRTGGKNTEAFF. The CDR3 DNA sequence: TGTGCCAGCCGGACAGGGGGCAAAAACACTGAAGCTTTCTTT.

In this sample, this clone turned up once. CDR3 region: CASSFGGTGSKQPQHF. CDR3 DNA sequence: TGTGCCAGCAGCTTTGGGGGGACAGGGTCTAAGCAGCCCCAGCATTTT. The chain recombines TRBV5-4 with TRBJ1-5; TRBD1 agrees at 9 bases. The CDR3 totals 16 residues. The V segment lost 2 bases and the J segment 7 bases; nucleotides outside the gene matches: 10. CDR1 SGHNT and CDR2 YYREEE come from the germline V gene (reference sequence).

The chain's CDR3 is CASSQPGVGEHNEQFF. CDR3 in DNA: TGCGCCAGCAGCCAGCCGGGAGTCGGAGAGCACAATGAGCAGTTCTTC. The chain links TRBV4-3 to TRBJ2-1; possibly TRBD2 for D (6 bases). This CDR3 has 16 amino acids. Germline CDR1 is LGHNA and CDR2 is YSLEER. V was clipped by 3 bases and J by 5 bases, with 17 bases between them.

J is TRBJ2-5 and V is TRBV4-2; 12 bases match TRBD2. V lost 0 bases to trimming and J lost 7 bases; unmatched junction nucleotides: 6. Germline CDR1 and CDR2: LGHNA and YNFKEQ. This CDR3 has 16 residues. CDR3: CASSQELAGGHGTQYF. DNA for the CDR3: TGTGCCAGCAGCCAAGAACTAGCGGGGGGCCATGGGACCCAGTACTTC.

The V call is TRBV15, the J call TRBJ1-5; D gene unclear. The CDR3 extends over 12 amino acids. The germline V gene encodes CDR1 LNHNV and CDR2 YYDKDF (reference sequence). Trimming took off 1 base at V and 4 bases at J, with 2 bases between the two ends. The CDR3 DNA follows: TGTGCCACCAGCAGAGCTAATCAGCCCCAGCATTTT. This encodes CATSRANQPQHF. Supplemented by reference TRBV15 and TRBJ1-5, the full variable domain reads DAMVIQNPRYQVTQFGKPVTLSCSQTLNHNVMYWYQQKSSQAPKLLFHYYDKDFNNEADTPDNFQSRRPNTSFCFLDIRSPGLGDTAMYLCATSRANQPQHFGDGTRLSIL.

The CDR3 protein is CASSREVRSQAFF. The CDR3, as DNA: TGTGCCAGCAGCCGAGAGGTCAGGTCCCAGGCTTTCTTT. The V gene is TRBV14, the J gene TRBJ1-1; D is uncertain. From germline, CDR1 is SGHDN and CDR2 FVKESK. The CDR3 contains 13 residues. V shed 4 bases and J shed 11 bases, with 17 bases lying between them.